The 16 T cell receptor beta chains below all came from one sample that was sequenced in a study of T-cell memory formation after mild COVID-19. TCRdb fed the 5' RACE reads into MiXCR, producing one record per CDR3 protein. This table holds about 600,000 distinct CDR3 sequences, about 22% found once. The sample consisted of PBMCs or a T cell subset sorted from them (not recorded which). These receptors came from an adult woman who had mild COVID-19 (a few samples of this study predate the infection). Cell type and time point are not known.

The rearrangement joins TRBV19 to TRBJ1-1; unclear D gene. The germline V gene has CDR1 LNHDA and CDR2 SQIVND (reference sequence). This CDR3 contains 15 residues. Trimming pared 3 bases from V and 6 bases from J, leaving 17 bases between. CDR3 DNA: TGTGCCAGTAGTATTTGGGGTACGGGATCTTCTGAAGCTTTCTTT. Amino acids: CASSIWGTGSSEAFF.

The gene calls are TRBV11-3 and TRBJ2-2; D unresolved. Between the trimmed V and J ends, which lost 5 bases and 1 base, there was a span of 8 bases. The CDR3 runs to 14 residues. Germline lookup yields CDR1 SGHNT and CDR2 YENEEA. CDR3 protein: CASSPAENTGELFF. As DNA, the CDR3 is TGTGCCAGCAGCCCGGCTGAGAACACCGGGGAGCTGTTTTTT.

The CDR3 DNA sequence: TGCGCCAGCAGCTTGGACCCCGGGGAGACAGCCCGAAGGTCCTACGAGCAGTACTTC. Translated, it gives CASSLDPGETARRSYEQYF. The V and J genes are TRBV5-1 and TRBJ2-7; the D call may be TRBD1 or TRBD2 (5 bases each). Germline loops: CDR1 SGHRS, CDR2 YFSETQ. The CDR3 is made up of 19 amino acids. The V end was cut by 0 bases, the J end by 1 base, with 23 bases between.

This clonotype was observed many times. The chain carries TRBV18 and TRBJ2-7; either TRBD1 or TRBD2 may fit D (5 bases each). From germline, CDR1 is KGHSH and CDR2 LQKENI. The length of the CDR3 is 15 residues. Trimming removed 3 bases at V and 0 bases at J, with 12 bases between. CDR3 nucleotides: TGTGCCAGCTCACCTCAACCAGGGAGCTCCTACGAGCAGTACTTC. It translates to CASSPQPGSSYEQYF. Looking up the rest from reference TRBV18 and TRBJ2-7 gives the full variable domain: NAGVMQNPRHLVRRRGQEARLRCSPMKGHSHVYWYRQLPEEGLKFMVYLQKENIIDESGMPKERFSAEFPKEGPSILRIQQVVRGDSAAYFCASSPQPGSSYEQYFGPGTRLTVT.

In this sample, this clonotype turned up a few times. The V and J genes are TRBV10-3 and TRBJ2-3, with D unresolved. Trimming stripped 2 bases from V and 4 bases from J, with 4 bases between. This CDR3 spans 12 amino acids. Germline CDR1 reads ENHRY; CDR2 reads SYGVKD. As DNA, the CDR3 is TGTGCCATCAGTGAGCTCTCAGATACGCAGTATTTT. Its translation: CAISELSDTQYF.

This clonotype was detected once. An end of the junction does not agree with germline; a read error may underlie this. The J gene is TRBJ2-7, the V gene TRBV19; 10 bases map to TRBD1. The germline gives CDR1 LNHDA, CDR2 SQIVND (reference sequence). The CDR3 consists of 16 residues. CDR3 DNA sequence: TGTGCCAGCAGTATGGGACCGGGACAGGGGTCGGACGAGCAGTACTTC. It is translated as CASSMGPGQGSDEQYF.

The V call is TRBV6-2 or TRBV6-3, the J call TRBJ2-7; possible D gene TRBD2, 6 bases. Germline CDR1 MNHEY, CDR2 SVGEGT. This CDR3 has 15 residues. Deletions cut 6 bases from V and 2 bases from J, with 17 bases between. In DNA, the CDR3 is TGTGCCAGCAGAAGCCCGGGGGTCGGGACCTACGAGCAGTACTTC. Protein sequence: CASRSPGVGTYEQYF.

The chain joins TRBV18 to TRBJ2-7; tentative D call: TRBD2 (6 bases). This CDR3 has 14 residues. V was cut by 4 bases and J by 5 bases, with 15 bases left in between. Germline V CDR1 and CDR2: KGHSH, LQKENI. CDR3 DNA sequence: TGTGCCAGCTCACTTTTTGGAGGGGTGGACGAGCAGTACTTC. Its translation: CASSLFGGVDEQYF.

The chain has TRBV3-1 and TRBJ1-1; no reliable D call. In germline, CDR1 is LGHDT, CDR2 YNNKEL (reference sequence). V gave up 0 bases and J gave up 7 bases, with 3 bases separating them. CDR3 length equals 11 residues. CDR3 nucleotides: TGTGCCAGCAGCCAAGACGGTGAAGCTTTCTTT. Protein sequence: CASSQDGEAFF.

This clonotype has only a few counts. An end of the junction does not agree with germline; a read error may underlie this. The chain uses TRBV5-5 and TRBJ1-1; a weak D match, TRBD1 (6 bases). The CDR3 has 14 residues. Germline V gene sequence: CDR1 SGHKS, CDR2 YYEKEE (reference sequence). The CDR3 DNA is TGTGCCAGCACCTTGGGGGGACATCAGACTGAAGCTTTCTTT. This encodes CASTLGGHQTEAFF. Drawing the rest from reference TRBV5-5 and TRBJ1-1, the complete variable domain is DAGVTQSPTHLIKTRGQQVTLRCSPISGHKSVSWYQQVLGQGPQFIFQYYEKEERGRGNFPDRFSARQFPNYSSELNVNALLLGDSALYLCASTLGGHQTEAFFGQGTRLTVV.

This sequence joins TRBV19 and TRBJ2-7, with 7 bases aligning to TRBD2. Germline V gives CDR1 LNHDA, CDR2 SQIVND (reference sequence). This CDR3 spans 14 amino acids. V was clipped by 6 bases and J by 0 bases; unmatched bases: 5. DNA for the CDR3: TGTGCCAGTAGGGACGGCGGGAGCTCCTACGAGCAGTACTTC. Translating gives CASRDGGSSYEQYF. The variable domain in full, with the rest retrieved from reference TRBV19 and TRBJ2-7, is DGGITQSPKYLFRKEGQNVTLSCEQNLNHDAMYWYRQDPGQGLRLIYYSQIVNDFQKGDIAEGYSVSREKKESFPLTVTSAQKNPTAFYLCASRDGGSSYEQYFGPGTRLTVT.

The chain is built from TRBV7-9 and TRBJ1-4; 7 bases are a match to TRBD1. The CDR3 sequence is 14 residues long. After removal of 7 bases from V and 6 bases from J, the junction contained 8 bases not matched to a gene. Germline CDR1 and CDR2: SEHNR and FQNEAQ (reference sequence). The CDR3 sequence is CASNLGQRDEKLFF. For the CDR3, the DNA is TGTGCCAGCAACCTGGGACAGCGAGATGAAAAACTGTTTTTT.

The chain employs TRBV5-1 and TRBJ2-3, with 9 bases lining up with TRBD2. From germline, CDR1 is SGHRS and CDR2 YFSETQ. This CDR3 comprises 17 residues. V trimming: 2 bases; J trimming: 4 bases; junction bases outside the gene matches: 11. In DNA, the CDR3 is TGCGCCAGCAGCTTCCACTTTGGGGCGGGAGGGGCAGATACGCAGTATTTT. Its protein is CASSFHFGAGGADTQYF.

Turning to this clonotype: This may stem from a read error, because a much larger clone lies one nucleotide away. The rearrangement links TRBV11-3 to TRBJ2-7, with D possibly being TRBD1 (6 bases). Trimming cost V 0 bases and J 3 bases, with 6 bases left between them. CDR3 size: 13 residues. Germline V gene sequence: CDR1 SGHNT, CDR2 YENEEA. The CDR3 is CASSLEDSYEQYF. The CDR3 DNA reads TGTGCCAGCAGCTTAGAGGACAGCTACGAGCAGTACTTC.

The chain links TRBV3-1 to TRBJ1-1, with unresolved D. Trimming removed 0 bases at V and 0 bases at J, with 5 bases between. Germline V gene sequence: CDR1 LGHDT, CDR2 YNNKEL (reference sequence). The CDR3 has 14 residues. The CDR3, as DNA: TGTGCCAGCAGCCAAGAAGTGATGAACACTGAAGCTTTCTTT. Protein: CASSQEVMNTEAFF.

The V call is TRBV9, the J call TRBJ1-2, with a weak D call TRBD1 (6 bases). The CDR3 is 14 amino acids. From germline, CDR1 is SGDLS and CDR2 YYNGEE. Deletions cut 0 bases from V and 8 bases from J, with 14 bases between. The CDR3 bases are TGTGCCAGCAGCGTAGCAGGGGTGACTGGGGGCTACACCTTC. This encodes CASSVAGVTGGYTF. The whole variable domain, remainder taken from reference TRBV9 and TRBJ1-2, is DSGVTQTPKHLITATGQRVTLRCSPRSGDLSVYWYQQSLDQGLQFLIQYYNGEERAKGNILERFSAQQFPDLHSELNLSSLELGDSALYFCASSVAGVTGGYTFGSGTRLTVV.